Shown below are 24 T cell receptor beta chains from a single sample sequenced in a study of naive and memory T cell subsets. Both TRBC1 and TRBC2 were covered by a beta constant-region primer of two equimolar oligonucleotides. A single record per CDR3 protein comes from TCRdb applying MiXCR to the UMI-ligation and nested PCR reads. This sample has 120,000 to 150,000 distinct CDR3 sequences, with about 15% found just once. The sequenced sample was naive CD4+ T cells from blood. These receptors all come from a human donor in good health.

The chain couples TRBV25-1 to TRBJ2-1, with TRBD2 matching 9 bases. Germline V gene data show CDR1 as MGHDK and CDR2 as SYGVNS. Unmatched junction bases numbered 5, after V lost 1 base and J lost 7 bases. The CDR3 has 15 amino acids. The CDR3 DNA reads TGTGCCAGCAGTGAATTGGGCGGGGGGGAAAATGAGCAGTTCTTC. Encoded protein: CASSELGGGENEQFF. Combining the CDR3 with reference TRBV25-1 and TRBJ2-1 gives the whole variable domain EADIYQTPRYLVIGTGKKITLECSQTMGHDKMYWYQQDPGMELHLIHYSYGVNSTEKGDLSSESTVSRIRTEHFPLTLESARPSHTSQYLCASSELGGGENEQFFGPGTRLTVL.

The chain combines TRBV5-1 with TRBJ2-7, with D unclear. CDR1 is SGHRS and CDR2 is YFSETQ in the germline V gene. CDR3 size: 14 residues. The V gene lost 6 bases and the J gene lost 0 bases, with 13 bases spanning the gap. CDR3 sequence: CASTESGYSYEQYF. CDR3 coding DNA: TGCGCCAGCACGGAGTCAGGTTACTCCTACGAGCAGTACTTC.

This clonotype has just a few counts. This rearrangement joins TRBV28 to TRBJ2-5; D gene unclear. CDR3 length equals 12 residues. CDR1 and CDR2 from the germline V gene are MDHEN and SYDVKM. V lost 6 bases, J lost 6 bases, and 11 bases lay in between. Written as DNA, the CDR3 is TGTGCCAGCAGGACTCCCAGCCAGACCCAGTACTTC. Its translation: CASRTPSQTQYF. The whole variable domain, remainder taken from reference TRBV28 and TRBJ2-5, is DVKVTQSSRYLVKRTGEKVFLECVQDMDHENMFWYRQDPGLGLRLIYFSYDVKMKEKGDIPEGYSVSREKKERFSLILESASTNQTSMYLCASRTPSQTQYFGPGTRLLVL.

This clonotype was picked up a small number of times. J is TRBJ1-1 and V is TRBV6-6; D gene ambiguous. V lost 5 bases and J 6 bases, leaving 13 bases between the germline ends. CDR1 and CDR2 from the germline V gene are MNHNY and SVGAGI (reference sequence). CDR3 length: 13 amino acids. CDR3 sequence (DNA): TGTGCCAGCAGTCGCCCCCCGTCGCCTGAAGCTTTCTTT. It is translated as CASSRPPSPEAFF.

The V and J genes are TRBV18 and TRBJ1-6; a possible D gene is TRBD1 (5 bases). CDR1 and CDR2 from the germline V gene are KGHSH and LQKENI. The CDR3 is made up of 15 amino acids. Deletions cut 1 base from V and 8 bases from J, with 12 bases between. CDR3 loop: CASSPRGVRDSPLHF. CDR3 DNA sequence: TGTGCCAGCTCACCACGGGGCGTGAGGGATTCACCCCTCCACTTT.

The rearrangement links TRBV18 to TRBJ1-3; D call uncertain. Germline V gene data show CDR1 as KGHSH and CDR2 as LQKENI. Trimming took 3 bases from V and 2 from J, leaving 8 bases between them. CDR3 length: 14 amino acids. Written as DNA, the CDR3 is TGTGCCAGCTCACCGGACCCCCCTGGAAACACCATATATTTT. It yields the protein CASSPDPPGNTIYF.

This clonotype was recorded at least ten times. The chain has TRBV11-3 and TRBJ2-1, with 9 positions matching TRBD1. J lost 9 bases, V lost 5 bases, and 14 bases had no gene match. From germline, CDR1 is SGHNT and CDR2 YENEEA. The CDR3 spans 16 residues. The CDR3 DNA reads as TGTGCCAGCAGCCGAGGCCGGGACAGGGCCCTTGGTGAGCAGTTCTTC. Its translation: CASSRGRDRALGEQFF.

This clonotype was detected a few times. The chain carries TRBV5-6 and TRBJ1-3; D is unresolved. Trimming cost V 2 bases and J 6 bases, with 9 bases left between them. Germline V gene lookup returns CDR1 SGHDT and CDR2 YYEEEE. This CDR3 region has 13 residues. The chain's CDR3 is CASSFSGENTIYF. The CDR3 region has the DNA TGTGCCAGCAGCTTTTCAGGAGAAAACACCATATATTTT.

The CDR3 DNA sequence: TGTGCCAGCAGCCAGGGACTAGCGGGATTAAGGATCCAAGAGACCCAGTACTTC. It codes for CASSQGLAGLRIQETQYF. The genes are TRBV5-4 and TRBJ2-5, with 13 bases aligning to TRBD2. CDR1 SGHNT and CDR2 YYREEE come from the germline V gene (reference sequence). V was clipped by 4 bases and J by 1 base; unmatched bases: 10. This CDR3 has 18 residues.

The chain uses TRBV29-1 and TRBJ1-2, with 9 bases lining up with TRBD1. The ends lost 4 bases at V and 8 bases at J; junction bases unmatched: 11. The CDR3 length is 14 residues. Germline V gives CDR1 SQVTM, CDR2 ANQGSEA. CDR3 protein: CSVAHSGQGRGYTF. The CDR3 bases are TGCAGCGTTGCACATTCGGGACAGGGAAGGGGCTACACCTTC.

The chain uses TRBV20-1 and TRBJ1-5, with 9 bases matching TRBD1. V trimming: 5 bases; J trimming: 1 base; junction bases outside the gene matches: 0. The CDR3 has 13 amino acids. Germline V gene data show CDR1 as DFQATT and CDR2 as SNEGSKA (reference sequence). The CDR3, as DNA: TGCAGTGCTGACAGGGGGAGCAATCAGCCCCAGCATTTT. Its protein product is CSADRGSNQPQHF.

This sequence joins TRBV12-3 or TRBV12-4 and TRBJ2-4, with 9 bases fitting TRBD1. The CDR3 length is 13 residues. V shed 8 bases and J 8 bases; nucleotides not matched to a gene: 7. The CDR3 coding sequence is TGTGCCAGCGTCCGGGACAGGGCGGACATTCAGTACTTC. Translating gives CASVRDRADIQYF.

This clonotype has just a few counts. The rearrangement links TRBV27 to TRBJ2-1; perhaps D is TRBD1 or TRBD2 (5 bases each). Germline V gene data show CDR1 as MNHEY and CDR2 as SMNVEV (reference sequence). The V end lost 10 bases, the J end lost 10 bases, and 26 bases lay between the germline ends. The CDR3 sequence is 15 residues long. CDR3 coding DNA: TGTGCCACCATACAATCCGGGACCCAGCGGCGGGAGCAGTTCTTC. Its translation: CATIQSGTQRREQFF.

This clonotype was detected only a few times. V and J are TRBV5-1 and TRBJ2-3; D is uncertain. V lost 2 bases and J lost 4, with 8 bases in between. Germline V lookup: CDR1 SGHRS, CDR2 YFSETQ. The CDR3 loop spans 13 amino acids. The CDR3 DNA follows: TGCGCCAGCAGCTTTCGTCTCGCAGATACGCAGTATTTT. Its translation is CASSFRLADTQYF.

This clonotype was detected a few times. The chain employs TRBV12-3 or TRBV12-4 and TRBJ2-7; TRBD1 is a possible D gene (6 bases). The CDR3 consists of 14 residues. V was trimmed by 1 base and J by 3 bases, leaving 10 bases between them. This CDR3 reads CASSLVPGVYEQYF. The CDR3 nucleotides read TGTGCCAGCAGTTTAGTTCCAGGGGTCTACGAGCAGTACTTC.

This chain connects TRBV14 to TRBJ1-5; tentatively, D is TRBD1 (6 bases). The CDR3 runs 13 residues. Germline loops: CDR1 SGHDN, CDR2 FVKESK. V was clipped by 4 bases and J by 9 bases, with 13 bases between them. CDR3: CASSRSGTMPQHF. The CDR3 DNA is TGTGCCAGCAGCCGATCCGGGACAATGCCCCAGCATTTT.

This clonotype was seen only a few times. The chain has TRBV6-2 or TRBV6-3 and TRBJ2-5; TRBD1 matches 7 bases. From germline, CDR1 is MNHEY and CDR2 SVGEGT. The CDR3 consists of 14 residues. The J segment lost 4 bases and the V segment lost 2 bases, leaving 4 bases of the junction unmatched. The CDR3 spells CASSYPRTGETQYF. In DNA, the CDR3 is TGTGCCAGCAGTTACCCGCGGACAGGAGAGACCCAGTACTTC.

V is TRBV28 and J is TRBJ2-7; 8 bases fit TRBD2. Germline V gene lookup returns CDR1 MDHEN and CDR2 SYDVKM. Losses at the gene ends were 8 bases for V and 0 bases for J; bases not matched to a gene: 6. The CDR3 contains 14 residues. CDR3: CASSSGSPSYEQYF. The CDR3 DNA follows: TGTGCCAGCTCCAGCGGGAGTCCCTCCTACGAGCAGTACTTC.

The chain combines TRBV7-2 with TRBJ2-1, with 9 positions matching TRBD2. The junction had 6 bases not matched to a gene; V was cut back by 2 bases and J by 4 bases. The CDR3 runs to 16 residues. The V gene's germline CDR1 is SGHTA and CDR2 FQGNSA. CDR3: CASSLTASGKYNEQFF. The CDR3 DNA reads TGTGCCAGCAGCTTAACGGCTAGCGGGAAATACAATGAGCAGTTCTTC. The variable domain in full, completed from reference TRBV7-2 and TRBJ2-1, reads GAGVSQSPSNKVTEKGKDVELRCDPISGHTALYWYRQSLGQGLEFLIYFQGNSAPDKSGLPSDRFSAERTGGSVSTLTIQRTQQEDSAVYLCASSLTASGKYNEQFFGPGTRLTVL.

The chain is built from TRBV7-2 and TRBJ2-5, with 7 bases identical to TRBD2. CDR3 length equals 14 residues. Germline loops: CDR1 SGHTA, CDR2 FQGNSA. V lost 2 bases, J lost 3 bases, and 3 bases stayed unmatched. CDR3 nucleotides: TGTGCCAGCAGCTTACAACGGGGGGAAGAGACCCAGTACTTC. Amino acid sequence: CASSLQRGEETQYF.

This chain connects TRBV5-1 to TRBJ2-1, with TRBD2 matching 10 bases. V was pared by 4 bases and J by 7 bases, with 8 bases of the junction left unmatched. Germline-derived CDR1 and CDR2 are SGHRS and YFSETQ. This CDR3 spans 15 amino acids. CDR3: CASSPSSGRYNEQFF. In nucleotides, the CDR3 is TGCGCCAGCAGCCCCTCTAGCGGGAGATATAATGAGCAGTTCTTC.

This clonotype has more than one count but fewer than ten. The V gene is TRBV20-1, the J gene TRBJ1-2, with D tentatively TRBD1 (6 bases). The ends were cut back, 0 bases at V and 6 bases at J, with 17 bases in the middle. Per germline, CDR1 DFQATT and CDR2 SNEGSKA (reference sequence). The CDR3 totals 15 residues. CDR3 bases: TGCAGTGCTAGAGAACTTCGACAGGTGTCGAATGGCTACACCTTC. Protein sequence: CSARELRQVSNGYTF.

This clonotype was seen repeatedly, ten times or more. The J gene is TRBJ2-1, the V gene TRBV29-1; D is perhaps TRBD1 (6 bases). From germline, CDR1 is SQVTM and CDR2 ANQGSEA. Deletions cut 4 bases from V and 2 bases from J, with 9 bases between. This CDR3 region has 13 residues. The CDR3: CSVAGATYNEQFF. The CDR3, as DNA: TGCAGCGTTGCAGGGGCCACCTACAATGAGCAGTTCTTC.

This clonotype came up a few times. This chain joins TRBV5-5 and TRBJ2-6; D might be TRBD2 (6 bases). Trimming cost V 4 bases and J 3 bases, with 14 bases left between them. Germline assignment: CDR1 SGHKS and CDR2 YYEKEE (reference sequence). There are 16 residues in the CDR3. The CDR3 sequence: CASSGGFSSGANVLTF. The CDR3 DNA reads TGTGCCAGCAGCGGGGGGTTCAGTAGTGGGGCCAACGTCCTGACTTTC.